Each of the 3 T cell receptor beta chains below was sequenced from the same sample in a study of blood T cell repertoires in COVID-19. The method was immunoSEQ multiplex PCR; TCRdb's version includes in-frame clones alone and lacks a portion of them. This table has tens of thousands of clones, 84% appearing once. What was sequenced was peripheral blood. Receptor source: a human donor in a cohort sampled during active COVID-19.

The V gene is TRBV5-1, the J gene TRBJ2-5; TRBD2 aligns across 10 bases. Germline-derived CDR1 and CDR2 are SGHRS and YFSETQ. The CDR3 loop spans 16 amino acids. J lost 1 base, V lost 4 bases, and 7 bases had no gene match. The CDR3 loop reads CASSNGLAVPQETQYF. CDR3 nucleotide sequence: TGCGCCAGCAGCAATGGACTAGCGGTACCCCAAGAGACCCAGTACTTC.

V usage is TRBV30 and J usage is TRBJ2-1, with 11 bases identical to TRBD1. Trimming cost V 2 bases and J 2 bases; bases outside gene matches: 5. The CDR3 totals 16 residues. Looked up from germline, CDR1 is GTSNPN and CDR2 is SVGIG (reference sequence). CDR3 coding DNA: TGTGCCTGGAGTCCCGCGGGACAGGGGGCCTACAATGAGCAGTTCTTC. This translates into CAWSPAGQGAYNEQFF. The full variable domain, completed using reference TRBV30 and TRBJ2-1, is SQTIHQWPATLVQPVGSPLSLECTVEGTSNPNLYWYRQAAGRGLQLLFYSVGIGQISSEVPQNLSASRPQDRQFILSSKKLLLSDSGFYLCAWSPAGQGAYNEQFFGPGTRLTVL.

J is TRBJ1-4 and V is TRBV11-2, with 7 positions matching TRBD1. The germline gives CDR1 SGHAT, CDR2 FQNNGV. The CDR3 is 14 residues long. With V trimmed by 5 bases and J by 6 bases, 6 bases remained unmatched. The CDR3 DNA reads TGTGCCAGCAGCCCTCACAGGGGCGATGAAAAACTGTTTTTT. This codes for CASSPHRGDEKLFF.